This is a list of T cell receptor beta chains from one sample in a study of blood T cell repertoires in COVID-19. Clones were sequenced by immunoSEQ multiplex PCR, and TCRdb holds only the in-frame ones, with some missing. The repertoire has 200,000 to 250,000 clones, 70% to 90% of them found once; the top ten carry 5.1%. The sequenced sample was peripheral blood. Receptors were obtained from a man aged 50 or older with COVID-19, enrolled during active disease. Each CDR3 is given with its conserved first and last residue. Fields, in order: J gene, D gene, V gene, clone size, CDR3 protein, CDR3 DNA. D genes are given only for firm matches. Some rows mark clone size as missing; the rest say once, few, many or name a class of expanded clone.

J gene: TRBJ1-2; D gene: -; V gene: TRBV3-1/TRBV3-2; clone size: -; CDR3 protein: CASSQGGGNYGYTF; CDR3 DNA: TGTGCCAGCAGCCAAGGCGGGGGTAACTATGGCTACACCTTC
J gene: TRBJ1-1; D gene: -; V gene: TRBV28; clone size: -; CDR3 protein: CASSLAGRTEAFF; CDR3 DNA: TGTGCCAGCAGTTTAGCGGGGAGGACTGAAGCTTTCTTT
J gene: TRBJ2-3; D gene: TRBD2; V gene: TRBV5-1; clone size: -; CDR3 protein: CASSLATSGVQDTQYF; CDR3 DNA: TGCGCCAGCAGCTTGGCTACTAGCGGGGTACAAGATACGCAGTATTTT
J gene: TRBJ1-1; D gene: -; V gene: TRBV7-3; clone size: -; CDR3 protein: CASSLIGGKLNTEAFF; CDR3 DNA: TGTGCCAGCAGCTTAATTGGGGGGAAGCTGAACACTGAAGCTTTCTTT
J gene: TRBJ1-2; D gene: -; V gene: TRBV9; clone size: once; CDR3 protein: CASSVEGTRSLYGYTF; CDR3 DNA: TGTGCCAGCAGCGTAGAAGGGACAAGGAGCCTCTATGGCTACACCTTC
J gene: TRBJ2-7; D gene: TRBD1; V gene: TRBV5-8; clone size: once; CDR3 protein: CASRFLTGSSYEQYF; CDR3 DNA: TGTGCCAGCAGATTCTTGACAGGGAGCTCCTACGAGCAGTACTTC
J gene: TRBJ2-7; D gene: -; V gene: TRBV5-1; clone size: -; CDR3 protein: CASSLSGFEQYF; CDR3 DNA: TGCGCCAGCAGCTTGTCGGGTTTCGAGCAGTACTTC
J gene: TRBJ1-4; D gene: -; V gene: TRBV11-2; clone size: -; CDR3 protein: CASSLRGDPNEKLFF; CDR3 DNA: TGTGCCAGCAGCTTACGGGGGGACCCCAATGAAAAACTGTTTTTT
J gene: TRBJ1-1; D gene: -; V gene: TRBV29-1; clone size: -; CDR3 protein: CSVEDMSEAFF; CDR3 DNA: TGCAGCGTTGAAGATATGTCTGAAGCTTTCTTT
J gene: TRBJ2-7; D gene: TRBD1; V gene: TRBV25-1; clone size: -; CDR3 protein: CASGDRDSLKQYF; CDR3 DNA: TGTGCCAGCGGGGACCGGGACAGCCTAAAGCAGTACTTC
J gene: TRBJ2-7; D gene: -; V gene: TRBV5-1; clone size: once; CDR3 protein: CASSLASYSANEQYF; CDR3 DNA: TGCGCCAGCAGCTTGGCCAGTTATAGCGCGAACGAGCAGTACTTC
J gene: TRBJ1-1; D gene: TRBD1; V gene: TRBV6-2/TRBV6-3; clone size: -; CDR3 protein: CASSYGTGGLMNTEAFF; CDR3 DNA: TGTGCCAGCAGTTACGGGACAGGGGGTCTCATGAACACTGAAGCTTTCTTT
J gene: TRBJ2-5; D gene: TRBD1; V gene: TRBV5-1; clone size: -; CDR3 protein: CASSSKLSGQGAGTQYF; CDR3 DNA: TGCGCCAGCAGCTCGAAATTATCGGGACAGGGGGCTGGGACCCAGTACTTC
J gene: TRBJ2-3; D gene: TRBD1; V gene: TRBV6-1; clone size: -; CDR3 protein: CASSEEVQGATDTQYF; CDR3 DNA: TGTGCCAGCAGTGAAGAGGTACAGGGGGCGACAGATACGCAGTATTTT
J gene: TRBJ1-1; D gene: -; V gene: TRBV10-3; clone size: -; CDR3 protein: CAISFERTEAFF; CDR3 DNA: TGTGCCATCAGTTTCGAACGGACTGAAGCTTTCTTT
J gene: TRBJ2-3; D gene: TRBD2; V gene: TRBV28; clone size: few; CDR3 protein: CASNSPAGGGTDTQYF; CDR3 DNA: TGTGCCAGCAACTCCCCAGCGGGGGGGGGCACAGATACGCAGTATTTT
J gene: TRBJ1-5; D gene: -; V gene: TRBV28; clone size: many; CDR3 protein: CASSLWPFGQGSNQPQHF; CDR3 DNA: TGTGCCAGCAGTTTATGGCCTTTTGGTCAGGGGAGCAATCAGCCCCAGCATTTT
J gene: TRBJ1-6; D gene: TRBD1; V gene: TRBV5-1; clone size: -; CDR3 protein: CASATGGSYNSPLHF; CDR3 DNA: TGCGCCAGCGCAACAGGGGGCTCCTATAATTCACCCCTCCACTTT
J gene: TRBJ2-3; D gene: TRBD2; V gene: TRBV7-8; clone size: -; CDR3 protein: CATRWGGNTDTQYF; CDR3 DNA: TGTGCCACTCGTTGGGGGGGGAACACAGATACGCAGTATTTT
J gene: TRBJ2-1; D gene: -; V gene: TRBV6-5; clone size: -; CDR3 protein: CASSYGGHEQFF; CDR3 DNA: TGTGCCAGCAGTTACGGAGGGCATGAGCAGTTCTTC
J gene: TRBJ1-6; D gene: TRBD1; V gene: TRBV30; clone size: -; CDR3 protein: CAWSAPGTGGGSPLHF; CDR3 DNA: TGTGCCTGGAGTGCCCCCGGGACAGGGGGTGGTTCACCCCTCCACTTT
J gene: TRBJ2-2; D gene: -; V gene: TRBV11-2; clone size: few; CDR3 protein: CASTQNGELFF; CDR3 DNA: TGTGCCAGCACCCAGAACGGGGAGCTGTTTTTT
J gene: TRBJ1-5; D gene: -; V gene: TRBV5-5; clone size: -; CDR3 protein: CASSLAYLGGYSNQPQHF; CDR3 DNA: TGTGCCAGCAGCTTGGCCTACCTGGGGGGATATAGCAATCAGCCCCAGCATTTT
J gene: TRBJ2-2; D gene: TRBD2; V gene: TRBV6-5; clone size: -; CDR3 protein: CASSSTRGGTGELFF; CDR3 DNA: TGTGCCAGCAGTTCCACACGCGGGGGCACCGGGGAGCTGTTTTTT